Detailed here is one TCR beta chain. This specimen comes from a study of blood T cell repertoires in COVID-19. Study context: Acute and convalescent COVID-19 specimens originated in the United States, Italy and Spain. T cells, B-cell-depleted T cells, or PBMCs supplied cDNA or gDNA.

In the original processing: Quantification of nucleated cells was approximated via reference gene primer amplification. Clones were sequenced by immunoSEQ multiplex PCR, and TCRdb holds only the in-frame ones, with some missing. The DNA gave D and trimming, while V, J and clone size come from that table. The sample consists of about 97,000 clones, around 87% of them appearing once. This CDR3 has 13 residues. Germline-derived CDR1 and CDR2 are SGHRS and YFSETQ. Between the trimmed V and J ends, which lost 0 bases and 4 bases, there was a span of 8 bases. Sequenced: peripheral blood. The TCR was taken from a woman in her twenties or thirties with acute or convalescent COVID-19. The chain employs TRBV5-1 and TRBJ2-7; D remains ambiguous. The CDR3 region has the DNA TGCGCCAGCAGCTTGGGAGGCATATACGAGCAGTACTTC. Encoded protein: CASSLGGIYEQYF.